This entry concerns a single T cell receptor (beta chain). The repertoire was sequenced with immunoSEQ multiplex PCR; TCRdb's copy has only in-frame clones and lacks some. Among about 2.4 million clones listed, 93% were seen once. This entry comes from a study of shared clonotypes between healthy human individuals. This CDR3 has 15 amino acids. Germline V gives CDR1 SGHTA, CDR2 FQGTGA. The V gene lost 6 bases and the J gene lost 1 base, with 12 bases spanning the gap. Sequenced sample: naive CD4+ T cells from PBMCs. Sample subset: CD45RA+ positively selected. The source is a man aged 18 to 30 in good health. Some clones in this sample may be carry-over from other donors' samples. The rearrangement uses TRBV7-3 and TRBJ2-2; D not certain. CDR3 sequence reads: CASRFGRENTGELFF. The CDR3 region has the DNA TGTGCCAGCAGGTTTGGACGTGAGAACACCGGGGAGCTGTTTTTT.